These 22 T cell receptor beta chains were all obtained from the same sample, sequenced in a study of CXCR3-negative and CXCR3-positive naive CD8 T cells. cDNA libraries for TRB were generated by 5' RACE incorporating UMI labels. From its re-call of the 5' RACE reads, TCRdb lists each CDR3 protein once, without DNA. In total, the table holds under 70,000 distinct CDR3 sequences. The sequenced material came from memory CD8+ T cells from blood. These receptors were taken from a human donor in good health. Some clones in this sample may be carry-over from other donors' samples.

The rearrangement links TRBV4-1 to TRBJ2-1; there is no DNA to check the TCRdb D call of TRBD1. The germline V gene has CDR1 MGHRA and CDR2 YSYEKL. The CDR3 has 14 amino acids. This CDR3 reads CASSPSTAYNEQFF.

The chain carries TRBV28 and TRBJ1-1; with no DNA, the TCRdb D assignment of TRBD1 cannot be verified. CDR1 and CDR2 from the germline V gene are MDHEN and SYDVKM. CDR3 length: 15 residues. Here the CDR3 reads CASGSGIRMNTEAFF. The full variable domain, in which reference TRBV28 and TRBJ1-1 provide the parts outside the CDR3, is DVKVTQSSRYLVKRTGEKVFLECVQDMDHENMFWYRQDPGLGLRLIYFSYDVKMKEKGDIPEGYSVSREKKERFSLILESASTNQTSMYLCASGSGIRMNTEAFFGQGTRLTVV.

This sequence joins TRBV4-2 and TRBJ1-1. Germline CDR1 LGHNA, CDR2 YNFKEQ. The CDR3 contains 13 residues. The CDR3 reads CASRPRMNTEAFF.

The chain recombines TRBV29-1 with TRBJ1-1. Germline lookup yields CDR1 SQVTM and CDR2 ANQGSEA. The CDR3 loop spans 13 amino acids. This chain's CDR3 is CSVTQGLNTEAFF.

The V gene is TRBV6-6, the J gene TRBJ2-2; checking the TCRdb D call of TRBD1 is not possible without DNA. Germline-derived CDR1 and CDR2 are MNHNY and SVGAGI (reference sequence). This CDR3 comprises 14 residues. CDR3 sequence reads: CASSSTGEGGELFF.

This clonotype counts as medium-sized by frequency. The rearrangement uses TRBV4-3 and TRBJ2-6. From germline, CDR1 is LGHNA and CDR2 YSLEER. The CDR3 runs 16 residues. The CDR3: CASSQDVSSGANVLTF.

The CDR3 here is CASSPRGEHYNEQFF. This chain joins TRBV4-3 and TRBJ2-1; TCRdb proposes TRBD1, but this gene call is untestable without DNA. Germline-derived CDR1 and CDR2 are LGHNA and YSLEER. CDR3 length: 15 residues.

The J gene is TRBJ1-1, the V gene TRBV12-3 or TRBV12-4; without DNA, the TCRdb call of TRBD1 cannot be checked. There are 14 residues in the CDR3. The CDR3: CASSLSRGGSEAFF.

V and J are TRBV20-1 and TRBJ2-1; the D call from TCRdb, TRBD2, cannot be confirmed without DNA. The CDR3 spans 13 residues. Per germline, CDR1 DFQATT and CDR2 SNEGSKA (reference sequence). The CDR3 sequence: CSARRAVNLEQFF.

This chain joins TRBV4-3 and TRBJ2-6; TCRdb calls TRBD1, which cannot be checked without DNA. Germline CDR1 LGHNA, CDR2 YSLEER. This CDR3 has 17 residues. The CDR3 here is CASSHEGASSGANVLTF.

CDR3 protein: CASSSKEKDIQYF. The chain has TRBV6-2 or TRBV6-3 and TRBJ2-4. Germline-derived CDR1 and CDR2 are MNHEY and SVGEGT. The CDR3 is 13 amino acids.

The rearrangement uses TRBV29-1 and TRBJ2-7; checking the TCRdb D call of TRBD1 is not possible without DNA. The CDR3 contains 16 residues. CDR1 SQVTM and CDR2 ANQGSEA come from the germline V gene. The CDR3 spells CSVLQPGTGVLHEQYF.

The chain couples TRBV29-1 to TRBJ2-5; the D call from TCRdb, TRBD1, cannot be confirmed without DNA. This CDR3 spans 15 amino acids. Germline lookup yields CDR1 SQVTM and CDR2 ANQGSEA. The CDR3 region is CSVEETGVPRETQYF. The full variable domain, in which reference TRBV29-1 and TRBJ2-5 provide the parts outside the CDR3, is SAVISQKPSRDICQRGTSLTIQCQVDSQVTMMFWYRQQPGQSLTLIATANQGSEATYESGFVIDKFPISRPNLTFSTLTVSNMSPEDSSIYLCSVEETGVPRETQYFGPGTRLLVL.

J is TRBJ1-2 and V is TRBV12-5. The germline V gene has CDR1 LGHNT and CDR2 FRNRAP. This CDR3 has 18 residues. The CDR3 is CASGFSIRPAPANYGYTF.

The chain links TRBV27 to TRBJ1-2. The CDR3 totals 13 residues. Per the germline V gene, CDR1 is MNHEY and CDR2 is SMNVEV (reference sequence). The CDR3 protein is CASSSTAYYGYTF.

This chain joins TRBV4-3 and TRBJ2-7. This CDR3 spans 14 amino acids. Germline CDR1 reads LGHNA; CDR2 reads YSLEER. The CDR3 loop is CASSLTAGLYEQYF.

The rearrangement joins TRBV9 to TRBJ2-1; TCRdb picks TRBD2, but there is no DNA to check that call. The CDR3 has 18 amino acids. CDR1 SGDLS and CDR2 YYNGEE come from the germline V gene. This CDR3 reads CASSEKRTSGGPYNEQFF.

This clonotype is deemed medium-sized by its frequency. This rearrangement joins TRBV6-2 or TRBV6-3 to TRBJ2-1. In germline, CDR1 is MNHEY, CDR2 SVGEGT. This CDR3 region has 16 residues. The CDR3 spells CASTESWGGSYNEQFF.

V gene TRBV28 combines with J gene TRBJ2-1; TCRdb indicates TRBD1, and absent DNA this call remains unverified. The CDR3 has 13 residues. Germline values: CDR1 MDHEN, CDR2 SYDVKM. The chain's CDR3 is CASSFYRGSEQFF.

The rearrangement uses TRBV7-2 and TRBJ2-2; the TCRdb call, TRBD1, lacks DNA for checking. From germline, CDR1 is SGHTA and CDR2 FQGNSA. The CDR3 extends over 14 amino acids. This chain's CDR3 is CASSLNREALELFF.

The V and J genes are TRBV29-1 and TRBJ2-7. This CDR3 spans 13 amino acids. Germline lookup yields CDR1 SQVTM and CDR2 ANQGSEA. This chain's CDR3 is CSVEGRFSYEQYF.

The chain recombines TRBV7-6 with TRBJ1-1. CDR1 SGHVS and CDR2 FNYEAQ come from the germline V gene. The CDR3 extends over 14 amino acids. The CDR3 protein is CASSSGQRHTEAFF.